A single T cell receptor beta chain is shown here with its context. Its specificity is not known. Germline assignment: CDR1 SGHVS and CDR2 FQNEAQ. This CDR3 is 14 amino acids long. Trimming removed 0 bases from V and 6 bases from J; junction bases left unmatched: 2. This sample was taken from a study of cytomegalovirus exposure and HLA in healthy donors. The PCR employed 60 Vbeta primers together with 13 Jbeta primers. TCRdb's table, derived via immunoSEQ multiplex PCR, lists solely in-frame clones and lacks some. The sample lists over 150,000 clones, around 68% occurring once. Overall study findings and caveats: Cytomegalovirus-associated TCR beta chains were listed, numbering 164. TRBV6-2, TRBV6-3 and other indistinguishable V segments were excluded. Several of the most significant clusters appeared, in a later analysis, to be linked to common viral pathogens.

The TCR originated in a man aged 50 or older in good health and CMV-seronegative. This sequence joins TRBV7-8 and TRBJ2-4; TRBD2 aligns across 7 bases. Specimen: PBMCs. The CDR3 DNA sequence: TGTGCCAGCAGCTTAGCAGGGAGGGGAAACATTCAGTACTTC. Translation gives CASSLAGRGNIQYF.